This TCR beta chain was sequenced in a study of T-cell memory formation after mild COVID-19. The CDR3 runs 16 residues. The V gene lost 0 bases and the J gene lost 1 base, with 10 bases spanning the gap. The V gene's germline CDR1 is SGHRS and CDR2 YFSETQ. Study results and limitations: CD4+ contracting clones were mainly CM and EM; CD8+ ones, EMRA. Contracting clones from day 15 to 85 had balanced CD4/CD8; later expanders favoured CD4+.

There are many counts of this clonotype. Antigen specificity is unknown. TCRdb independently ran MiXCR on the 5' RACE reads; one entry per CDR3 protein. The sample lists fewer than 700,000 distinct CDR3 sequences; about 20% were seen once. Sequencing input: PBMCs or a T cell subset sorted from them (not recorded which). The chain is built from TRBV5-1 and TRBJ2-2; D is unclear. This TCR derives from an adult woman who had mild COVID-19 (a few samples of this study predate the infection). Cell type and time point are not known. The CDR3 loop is CASSLGSGLNTGELFF. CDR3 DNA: TGCGCCAGCAGCTTGGGCTCCGGATTGAACACCGGGGAGCTGTTTTTT.